This paragraph covers one T cell receptor beta chain sequence. The antigen this receptor binds is unknown. Sequencing took place on an Illumina HiSeq 2000. TCR beta cDNA libraries were prepared using 5'RACE template switching, which introduced a universal primer site and unique molecular identifiers. Synthesis of cDNA was primed from the TCR beta constant segment and was followed by two consecutive PCR amplification steps. The paper's data handling went like this. MIGEC handled demultiplexing of the reads and grouping by UMI, while MiTCR was used to assemble and quantify clonotypes. To exclude erroneous sequences, any TCR cDNA sequence not supported by at least two reads was discarded. Downstream repertoire analysis used the tcR package, and clonotypes were matched across fractions by CDR3 nucleotide sequence plus V segment. VDJmatch was used to annotate antigen specificity against VDJdb, with one amino acid substitution allowed in CDR3. TCRdb reprocessed the reads into one record per CDR3 protein sequence, lacking DNA. None of the V and J calls come from the authors' own analysis; TCRdb made them. The sample's table covers a few hundred thousand distinct CDR3 sequences. The leading ten clones occupy approximately 3.6% of the sample.

HCMV serostatus was determined by detecting HCMV-specific IgG in serum with a commercial ELISA kit. Peripheral blood mononuclear cells were isolated from blood by Ficoll density gradient centrifugation. The sample originates from a study of T cells expressing NK-cell markers (dated by TCRdb to between 2020 and 2021). In the study overall: TCR beta-chain repertoires were profiled in sorted CD3+CD56+NKG2C+, CD3+CD56+NKG2C- and CD3+CD56-NKG2C+ T-cell subsets from several donors. All eight donors whose samples were sequenced were randomly selected healthy volunteers, three of them men and five women. The libraries were sequenced on Illumina HiSeq 2000/2500, MiSeq or NextSeq, producing 2 x 150 bp reads. Seven of the eight sequenced donors were HCMV-seropositive and one was HCMV-seronegative.

What the research found in general, with its limitations: Those dominant clonotypes were again the most abundant among CD3+CD56-NKG2C+ cells in a few donors, at 28.3-60.1%. In six donors, the dominant CD3+CD56+NKG2C+ clonotypes were found to rank among the top 10 CD8+ clonotypes and to make up roughly 1.0-7.0% of CD8+ T cells. Whether the expanded NKG2C-expressing T cell clones were specific for HCMV antigens was left unclear.

The germline V gene encodes CDR1 SGHTA and CDR2 FQGNSA. The CDR3 has 14 amino acids, counting the end cysteine and phenylalanine. The DNA is unrecorded. Sequences were obtained from blood T cells: a sorted CD56 or NKG2C T cell subset, CD4+ or CD8+ T cells, or bulk PBMC T cells (not recorded which). In this chain, TRBV7-2 is recombined with TRBJ2-5. The clonotype originates from a young man in good health. Donor details come from another sample of the same person, matched by shared clones. The CDR3 here reads CASSAISQVGTQYF.